The sample holds a few counts of the clone carrying this TCR beta chain. The sample is drawn from a study of blood T cell repertoires in COVID-19. Study as a whole: Spain, Italy and the United States supplied samples that represented acute and convalescent COVID-19.

Germline CDR1 PRHDT, CDR2 FYEKMQ (reference sequence). This CDR3 has 16 residues. With 3 bases removed from V and 8 bases from J, the gap between germline ends came to 17 bases. The authors' processing: Amplification with reference gene primers provided the estimates of nucleated cell counts. Measured with immunoSEQ multiplex PCR; TCRdb has only the in-frame clones, and not every one. D and trimming come from the DNA, and the V and J calls and clone size come from that table. The table shows 300,000 or so clones, with approximately 90% occurring only once. This receptor was obtained from a woman under 40 with COVID-19, enrolled during active disease. Sequencing input: peripheral blood. V gene TRBV13 combines with J gene TRBJ1-6, with a tentative D call TRBD1 (5 bases). CDR3 bases: TGTGCCAGCAGCTTTGTCGGACCCCAAGGGGATTCACCCCTCCACTTT. As protein: CASSFVGPQGDSPLHF.